Listed here are 16 T cell receptor beta chains from one sample, sequenced in a study of cytomegalovirus exposure and HLA in healthy donors. 13 Jbeta primers and 60 Vbeta primers were used for the PCR. Clones were read by immunoSEQ multiplex PCR, and TCRdb kept only the in-frame ones, dropping some. The sample yields 200,000 to 300,000 clones, about four fifths seen once. The sample comprised PBMCs. The receptors originated from a woman aged 35 to 49 in good health and CMV-seropositive.

This chain connects TRBV10-3 to TRBJ2-7, with 8 bases identical to TRBD2. Trimming cost V 6 bases and J 4 bases; bases outside gene matches: 8. Looked up from germline, CDR1 is ENHRY and CDR2 is SYGVKD. CDR3 length: 14 amino acids. DNA for the CDR3: TGTGCCATCAGGGAAAGCGGGAGTAAATACGAGCAGTACTTC. It translates to CAIRESGSKYEQYF.

CDR3 in DNA: TGTGCCAGCAGTTTATATACAGGATTGGGCGAGCAGTACTTC. Protein sequence: CASSLYTGLGEQYF. This sequence joins TRBV27 and TRBJ2-7; possibly TRBD1 for D (5 bases). Germline-derived CDR1 and CDR2 are MNHEY and SMNVEV (reference sequence). V lost 1 base and J lost 6, with 13 bases in between. This CDR3 region has 14 residues.

This clone was observed a single time. This chain joins TRBV11-3 and TRBJ2-7, with 10 bases lining up with TRBD2. CDR1 is SGHNT and CDR2 is YENEEA in the germline V gene. There are 15 residues in the CDR3. J was trimmed by 6 bases and V by 5 bases; bases with no gene match: 10. The CDR3 spells CASSPTSGTALEQYF. DNA of the CDR3: TGTGCCAGCAGCCCAACTAGCGGGACTGCCCTCGAGCAGTACTTC. Together with reference TRBV11-3 and TRBJ2-7, the CDR3 gives the full variable domain: EAGVVQSPRYKIIEKKQPVAFWCNPISGHNTLYWYLQNLGQGPELLIRYENEEAVDDSQLPKDRFSAERLKGVDSTLKIQPAELGDSAVYLCASSPTSGTALEQYFGPGTRLTVT.

The chain has TRBV11-2 and TRBJ2-6, with 7 bases lining up with TRBD1. V shed 8 bases and J 3 bases; nucleotides not matched to a gene: 7. Germline V lookup: CDR1 SGHAT, CDR2 FQNNGV. This CDR3 has 15 amino acids. The CDR3 sequence: CASQQGSSGANVLTF. The CDR3 region has the DNA TGTGCCAGCCAACAGGGGTCTAGTGGGGCCAACGTCCTGACTTTC.

The chain uses TRBV28 and TRBJ2-1, with 14 bases aligning to TRBD2. Germline lookup yields CDR1 MDHEN and CDR2 SYDVKM. This CDR3 is 15 amino acids long. V shed 5 bases and J 8 bases; nucleotides not matched to a gene: 5. The CDR3 reads CASSQTSGRAHEQFF. The CDR3 DNA reads TGTGCCAGCAGTCAGACTAGCGGGAGGGCCCATGAGCAGTTCTTC. Full variable domain (outside the CDR3, taken from reference TRBV28 and TRBJ2-1): DVKVTQSSRYLVKRTGEKVFLECVQDMDHENMFWYRQDPGLGLRLIYFSYDVKMKEKGDIPEGYSVSREKKERFSLILESASTNQTSMYLCASSQTSGRAHEQFFGPGTRLTVL.

The rearrangement links TRBV4-3 to TRBJ2-3; possibly TRBD2 for D (6 bases). V was shortened by 0 bases and J by 0 bases, with 10 bases between the two germline ends. CDR1 is LGHNA and CDR2 is YSLEER in the germline V gene. The CDR3 has 16 residues. CDR3 amino acids: CASSQDQSGSTDTQYF. In DNA form, the CDR3 reads TGCGCCAGCAGCCAAGATCAAAGCGGGAGCACAGATACGCAGTATTTT.

The rearrangement uses TRBV21-1 and TRBJ1-5; the tabulated D call, TRBD1, remains unverified against the DNA. TRBV21-1 is a recognized pseudogene. The CDR3 runs 17 residues. CDR3 coding DNA: TGTGCCAGCAGCATTATCGGGACAGGGCATAGCAATCAGCCCCAGCATTTT. Protein sequence: CASSIIGTGHSNQPQHF.

In DNA form, the CDR3 reads TGTGCCAGCAACAAACAGAGGAACACTGAAGCTTTCTTT. Protein sequence: CASNKQRNTEAFF. This chain connects TRBV6-1 to TRBJ1-1; D unclear. Germline V gene lookup returns CDR1 MNHNS and CDR2 SASEGT. Trimming removed 7 bases at V and 1 base at J, with 10 bases between. The CDR3 has 13 amino acids.

This clone has only one observation. V usage is TRBV6-1 and J usage is TRBJ1-5; possible D gene TRBD1, 6 bases. The V gene lost 6 bases and the J gene lost 3 bases, with 9 bases spanning the gap. The CDR3 has 13 residues. CDR1 and CDR2 (germline): MNHNS, SASEGT. CDR3 in amino acids: CASSGQNNQPQHF. The CDR3 DNA is TGTGCCAGCAGCGGACAGAACAATCAGCCCCAGCATTTT.

The gene calls are TRBV19 and TRBJ2-7; weak D call: TRBD2 (5 bases). The V end lost 3 bases, the J end lost 4 bases, and 19 bases lay between the germline ends. CDR3 size: 16 residues. Germline V gene sequence: CDR1 LNHDA, CDR2 SQIVND (reference sequence). CDR3 nucleotide sequence: TGTGCCAGTAGTATTGGCAAGGAGGAGACGGCATACGAGCAGTACTTC. Translated: CASSIGKEETAYEQYF.

In this sample, this clone turned up once. The V gene is TRBV7-2, the J gene TRBJ1-1; D unresolved. The CDR3 is 13 amino acids. V gave up 4 bases and J gave up 3 bases, with 9 bases separating them. Germline V gene sequence: CDR1 SGHTA, CDR2 FQGNSA. CDR3 sequence: CASSSGFYTEAFF. In DNA form, the CDR3 reads TGTGCCAGCAGCTCCGGGTTCTACACTGAAGCTTTCTTT. The entire variable domain, with the rest obtained from reference TRBV7-2 and TRBJ1-1, is as follows: GAGVSQSPSNKVTEKGKDVELRCDPISGHTALYWYRQSLGQGLEFLIYFQGNSAPDKSGLPSDRFSAERTGGSVSTLTIQRTQQEDSAVYLCASSSGFYTEAFFGQGTRLTVV.

The chain combines TRBV19 with TRBJ1-3; D unresolved. The CDR3 spans 16 residues. Germline lookup yields CDR1 LNHDA and CDR2 SQIVND (reference sequence). V was shortened by 8 bases and J by 0 bases, with 17 bases between the two germline ends. The CDR3 is CASSKLGGSSGNTIYF. The CDR3 DNA reads as TGTGCCAGTTCCAAATTGGGAGGTTCCTCTGGAAACACCATATATTTT.

This rearrangement joins TRBV5-1 to TRBJ1-1; the D gene is possibly TRBD1 (6 bases). The CDR3 length is 14 residues. The V and J ends lost 1 base and 1 base respectively, with 8 bases between them. Germline lookup yields CDR1 SGHRS and CDR2 YFSETQ. CDR3 region: CASSLTGQNTEAFF. The CDR3, as DNA: TGCGCCAGCAGCTTGACAGGGCAGAACACTGAAGCTTTCTTT.

The rearrangement uses TRBV7-2 and TRBJ2-3; D possibly corresponds to TRBD2 (5 bases). The CDR3 has 16 amino acids. V lost 5 bases, J lost 2 bases, and 17 bases lay in between. Germline values: CDR1 SGHTA, CDR2 FQGNSA. CDR3 sequence: CASSRPRGLFTDTQYF. The CDR3 DNA follows: TGTGCCAGCAGCCGCCCCAGAGGACTCTTCACAGATACGCAGTATTTT.

The chain employs TRBV19 and TRBJ2-7; weak D call: TRBD2 (5 bases). The length of the CDR3 is 14 residues. CDR1 is LNHDA and CDR2 is SQIVND in the germline V gene (reference sequence). V lost 2 bases, J lost 2 bases, and 10 bases lay in between. The CDR3 region is CASSISRETYEQYF. Written as DNA, the CDR3 is TGTGCCAGTAGTATATCAAGGGAGACCTACGAGCAGTACTTC.

In its sample, this clone was seen once. The chain is built from TRBV4-2 and TRBJ2-1; maybe TRBD2 (6 bases). The V end was cut by 2 bases, the J end by 6 bases, with 11 bases between. Germline V CDR1 and CDR2: LGHNA, YNFKEQ. The CDR3 has 14 residues. The CDR3 DNA reads TGTGCCAGCAGCCAACCCGAGGGAGGCAATGAGCAGTTCTTC. Protein: CASSQPEGGNEQFF.